Following are 17 T cell receptor beta chains from one sample sequenced in a study of blood T cell repertoires in COVID-19. Measured with immunoSEQ multiplex PCR; TCRdb has only the in-frame clones, and not every one. The sample carries a few hundred thousand clones, 87% recorded once. Sequencing input: PBMCs or T cells enriched from blood (not recorded which). All receptors derive from a man aged 35-49 years in a cohort exposed to, infected with or recovered from COVID-19 (not recorded which).

This chain links TRBV6-5 with TRBJ2-7; tentatively, D is TRBD1 (6 bases). Germline-derived CDR1 and CDR2 are MNHEY and SVGAGI. V lost 4 bases and J lost 2, with 15 bases in between. The CDR3 has 15 amino acids. CDR3 in DNA: TGTGCCAGCAGTTCCTTCCCGACAGGACCCTACGAGCAGTACTTC. This translates into CASSSFPTGPYEQYF.

The V gene is TRBV19, the J gene TRBJ2-7, with 9 bases matching TRBD1. Per germline, CDR1 LNHDA and CDR2 SQIVND (reference sequence). The junction had 7 bases not matched to a gene; V was cut back by 10 bases and J by 3 bases. The CDR3 is made up of 13 amino acids. Here the CDR3 reads CATRPGQGYEQYF. The CDR3, as DNA: TGTGCCACGAGACCGGGACAGGGCTACGAGCAGTACTTC.

This chain uses TRBV14 with TRBJ2-7, with D unresolved. This CDR3 comprises 12 residues. The V gene lost 3 bases and the J gene lost 6 bases, with 9 bases spanning the gap. Germline CDR1 SGHDN, CDR2 FVKESK. The CDR3: CASSHDLLEQYF. The CDR3 bases are TGTGCCAGCAGCCACGACTTGCTCGAGCAGTACTTC.

This clone was observed a handful of times. The chain links TRBV5-1 to TRBJ2-2, with D perhaps TRBD1 (5 bases). Germline CDR1 and CDR2: SGHRS and YFSETQ. V dropped 1 base and J dropped 3 bases, with 10 bases sitting between them. The CDR3 covers 15 residues. CDR3 sequence (DNA): TGCGCCAGCAGCTTGCTCAGGGATCACACCGGGGAGCTGTTTTTT. This translates into CASSLLRDHTGELFF.

This chain's CDR3 is CASSSGTGGEEKLFF. CDR3 DNA: TGTGCCAGCAGTTCCGGGACAGGGGGCGAAGAAAAACTGTTTTTT. This chain joins TRBV28 and TRBJ1-4; TRBD1 aligns across 12 bases. The CDR3 covers 15 residues. The V gene's germline CDR1 is MDHEN and CDR2 SYDVKM. The V and J ends lost 4 bases and 8 bases, in that order; junction bases with no gene match: 5.

The chain recombines TRBV6-5 with TRBJ1-1, with D possibly TRBD1 on 5 matching bases. The V end lost 6 bases, the J end lost 7 bases, and 21 bases lay between the germline ends. The CDR3 runs to 15 residues. Looked up from germline, CDR1 is MNHEY and CDR2 is SVGAGI. CDR3 residues: CASSPRSAGSLEAFF. Here the CDR3 DNA reads TGTGCCAGCAGCCCCCGTTCGGCAGGGTCTCTTGAAGCTTTCTTT.

The V and J genes are TRBV28 and TRBJ2-1; D gene unclear. V gave up 2 bases and J gave up 0 bases, with 8 bases separating them. The CDR3 runs 15 residues. Germline V lookup: CDR1 MDHEN, CDR2 SYDVKM. CDR3 in DNA: TGTGCCAGCAGTTTAATGAGGAGCTCCTACAATGAGCAGTTCTTC. It encodes CASSLMRSSYNEQFF.

The chain uses TRBV3-1 (or the pseudogene TRBV3-2) and TRBJ2-7, with 7 positions matching TRBD2. Germline CDR1 reads LGHDT; CDR2 reads YNNKEL (reference sequence). J gave up 7 bases and V 4 bases, and 13 bases lay outside the gene matches. CDR3 length: 15 amino acids. The DNA for the CDR3 is TGTGCCAGCAGCCGTTCTAGCGGTGGAGCGGGGGAGCAGTACTTC. Encoded protein: CASSRSSGGAGEQYF.

The J gene is TRBJ2-1, the V gene TRBV2; 12 bases are shared with TRBD2. Germline CDR1 is SNHLY and CDR2 is FYNNEI. J lost 9 bases, V lost 4 bases, and 7 bases had no gene match. CDR3 length: 15 amino acids. The CDR3 DNA is TGTGCCAGCAGTGTCATCCTAGCGGGGGGGGGTGAGCAGTTCTTC. Encoded protein: CASSVILAGGGEQFF.

CDR3 nucleotide sequence: TGTGCCAGCAGCTTAGGGGGCAGGGGTGGTGGCTACACCTTC. As protein: CASSLGGRGGGYTF. The V call is TRBV7-2, the J call TRBJ1-2; perhaps TRBD1 as D (6 bases). V was shortened by 1 base and J by 7 bases, with 13 bases between the two germline ends. Looked up from germline, CDR1 is SGHTA and CDR2 is FQGNSA. The CDR3 has 14 residues.

This clone showed up many times. V and J are TRBV28 and TRBJ1-2, with 8 bases fitting TRBD1. The CDR3 has 13 residues. Germline V gene lookup returns CDR1 MDHEN and CDR2 SYDVKM. Losses at the gene ends were 6 bases for V and 5 bases for J; bases not matched to a gene: 5. The CDR3 DNA reads TGTGCCAGCAGCCAGGGGGCGAGATATGGCTACACCTTC. Translated, it gives CASSQGARYGYTF.

The chain couples TRBV6-4 to TRBJ1-3; D is ambiguous. Germline values: CDR1 MRHNA, CDR2 SNTAGT. The CDR3 sequence is 17 residues long. The V gene lost 2 bases and the J gene lost 0 bases, with 14 bases spanning the gap. The CDR3 is CASSDKPRGASGNTIYF. CDR3 bases: TGTGCCAGCAGTGACAAACCCCGGGGTGCCTCTGGAAACACCATATATTTT.

This sequence joins TRBV6-5 and TRBJ2-1; D unresolved. CDR3 length: 14 residues. V lost 0 bases to trimming and J lost 10 bases, with 13 bases between them. In germline, CDR1 is MNHEY, CDR2 SVGAGI. The CDR3: CASSYSYHSREQFF. CDR3 coding DNA: TGTGCCAGCAGTTACTCCTACCACAGTAGGGAGCAGTTCTTC.

There are a few counts of this clone. Here the CDR3 DNA reads TGTGCCAGCAGTCGGGACAGGGGGCAGGGGGAAAAACTGTTTTTT. Translated, it gives CASSRDRGQGEKLFF. The rearrangement uses TRBV11-2 and TRBJ1-4; TRBD1 aligns across 12 bases. V trimming: 6 bases; J trimming: 8 bases; junction bases outside the gene matches: 7. The CDR3 totals 15 residues. Germline V CDR1 and CDR2: SGHAT, FQNNGV. Together with reference TRBV11-2 and TRBJ1-4, the CDR3 gives the full variable domain: EAGVAQSPRYKIIEKRQSVAFWCNPISGHATLYWYQQILGQGPKLLIQFQNNGVVDDSQLPKDRFSAERLKGVDSTLKIQPAKLEDSAVYLCASSRDRGQGEKLFFGSGTQLSVL.

The chain recombines TRBV15 with TRBJ2-5, with 7 bases matching TRBD2. This CDR3 is 15 amino acids long. Germline assignment: CDR1 LNHNV and CDR2 YYDKDF (reference sequence). Trimming removed 1 base from V and 5 bases from J; junction bases left unmatched: 7. Here the CDR3 reads CATSRARRGGETQYF. The CDR3 DNA reads as TGTGCCACCAGCAGAGCGCGGCGGGGAGGGGAGACCCAGTACTTC.

This chain uses TRBV30 with TRBJ2-7, with TRBD2 matching 10 bases. Per the germline V gene, CDR1 is GTSNPN and CDR2 is SVGIG (reference sequence). This CDR3 contains 13 residues. V lost 6 bases, J lost 6 bases, and 8 bases stayed unmatched. The CDR3 is CACILAGALEQYF. CDR3 coding DNA: TGTGCCTGCATCCTAGCGGGAGCTCTCGAGCAGTACTTC.

This sequence joins TRBV6-4 and TRBJ1-2, with 10 bases lining up with TRBD1. Germline lookup yields CDR1 MRHNA and CDR2 SNTAGT. Losses at the gene ends were 3 bases for V and 8 bases for J; bases not matched to a gene: 3. This CDR3 contains 13 residues. The CDR3 nucleotides read TGTGCCAGCAGTGAAGTGACAGGGGGCGGCTACACCTTC. This translates into CASSEVTGGGYTF.